The clone carrying this T cell receptor (beta chain) was seen at least ten times. The read ends 3 residues before the CDR3 terminus; that terminus is restored from the germline J gene. Germline loops: CDR1 SGHTA, CDR2 FQGNSA. CDR3 size: 13 residues. J gave up 8 bases and V 5 bases, and 3 bases lay outside the gene matches. The method was immunoSEQ multiplex PCR; TCRdb's version includes in-frame clones alone and lacks a portion of them. The specimen has some 53,000 clones, none found just once. This specimen belongs to a study of T cell clonality in common variable immunodeficiency. The clonotype was recovered from a person aged 18 to 70 in good health. The sequencing input was peripheral blood mononuclear cells. The rearrangement joins TRBV7-2 to TRBJ2-3, with TRBD2 matching over 11 bases. CDR3 bases read: TGTGCCAGCAGCGGCACTAGCGGGGGTACG. Its translation: CASSGTSGGT. The entire CDR3 is CASSGTSGGTQYF.